There are a few counts of the clone carrying this TCR beta chain. Its antigen is still unknown. These data belong to a study of T cell repertoires in cytomegalovirus infection. Overall study: Indicated by public TCR beta signatures were CMV infection and matching HLA type. Overall study findings and caveats: There were HLA-C-restricted CMV-specific TCR beta clonotypes dominating the ex vivo response. Cumulative frequency (of public TCR beta family members) identified carriers of CMV plus the relevant HLA.

This CDR3 has 12 amino acids. V was trimmed by 7 bases and J by 7 bases, leaving 11 bases between them. The germline gives CDR1 LNHDA, CDR2 SQIVND (reference sequence). TCRdb recomputed calls from the reads with MiXCR, one row per CDR3 protein. The sample consists of roughly 300,000 distinct CDR3 sequences, 9.5% of them appearing once. This TCR derives from a human donor in good health (CMV status not recorded). Some clones in this sample may be carry-over from other donors' samples. The V and J genes are TRBV19 and TRBJ2-1; possible D gene TRBD2, 6 bases. The sample was PBMCs. Here the CDR3 reads CASKLRGNEQFF. CDR3 coding DNA: TGTGCCAGTAAATTACGGGGGAATGAGCAGTTCTTC. Supplemented by reference TRBV19 and TRBJ2-1, the full variable domain reads DGGITQSPKYLFRKEGQNVTLSCEQNLNHDAMYWYRQDPGQGLRLIYYSQIVNDFQKGDIAEGYSVSREKKESFPLTVTSAQKNPTAFYLCASKLRGNEQFFGPGTRLTVL.